The 24 T cell receptor beta chains reported below all come from one sample, sequenced in a study of radiotherapy plus CTLA-4 blockade in lung cancer. Clones were sequenced by immunoSEQ multiplex PCR, and TCRdb holds only the in-frame ones, with some missing. The sample records tens of thousands of clones, about 80% being singletons. The sequences come from peripheral blood, collected from a patient treated with radiotherapy plus ipilimumab. Source of these receptors: a human donor with non-small cell lung cancer who had stable disease on radiotherapy plus ipilimumab.

With regard to this clone: One end of the junction fails to match germline, which may point to a read error. The chain links TRBV7-7 to TRBJ2-7; D possibly corresponds to TRBD2 (5 bases). CDR1 and CDR2 (germline): SSHAT, FNYEAQ (reference sequence). The CDR3 contains 14 residues. As DNA, the CDR3 is TGTGCTAGCAGCTTATCGGGGAGCTCCTACGAGCAGTACTTC. This encodes CASSLSGSSYEQYF.

The chain couples TRBV28 to TRBJ2-7, with D hard to call. CDR1 is MDHEN, CDR2 SYDVKM, per germline. This CDR3 contains 11 residues. V shed 4 bases and J shed 6 bases, with 7 bases lying between them. CDR3 amino acids: CASSSPAEQYF. DNA of the CDR3: TGTGCCAGCAGTTCCCCGGCCGAGCAGTACTTC.

The chain is built from TRBV14 and TRBJ2-1, with D possibly being TRBD2 (6 bases). Trimming took off 3 bases at V and 5 bases at J, with 17 bases between the two ends. In germline, CDR1 is SGHDN, CDR2 FVKESK. There are 16 residues in the CDR3. For the CDR3, the DNA is TGTGCCAGCAGCCAGATGGGGAGCGGGTTTGACAATGAGCAGTTCTTC. Translation gives CASSQMGSGFDNEQFF. Together with reference TRBV14 and TRBJ2-1, the CDR3 gives the full variable domain: EAGVTQFPSHSVIEKGQTVTLRCDPISGHDNLYWYRRVMGKEIKFLLHFVKESKQDESGMPNNRFLAERTGGTYSTLKVQPAELEDSGVYFCASSQMGSGFDNEQFFGPGTRLTVL.

The chain combines TRBV4-2 with TRBJ2-3, with TRBD2 matching over 8 bases. The CDR3 is made up of 14 amino acids. The germline V gene encodes CDR1 LGHNA and CDR2 YNFKEQ. V was pared by 8 bases and J by 7 bases, with 11 bases of the junction left unmatched. The chain's CDR3 is CASLGAGEGNTQYF. The DNA of the CDR3 is TGTGCCAGCCTAGGAGCGGGAGAGGGGAATACGCAGTATTTT.

The rearrangement uses TRBV6-1 and TRBJ2-1; perhaps TRBD2 as D (7 bases). The V gene's germline CDR1 is MNHNS and CDR2 SASEGT. V was clipped by 4 bases and J by 2 bases, with 12 bases between them. This CDR3 is built from 15 residues. The DNA for the CDR3 is TGTGCCAGCAGTGTCCGGGGGGCAGCCTACAATGAGCAGTTCTTC. It is translated as CASSVRGAAYNEQFF.

The rearrangement joins TRBV11-2 to TRBJ1-1; D is ambiguous. The V gene's germline CDR1 is SGHAT and CDR2 FQNNGV. CDR3 length equals 14 residues. Trimming took 3 bases from V and 0 from J, leaving 8 bases between them. The CDR3 region is CASSFGALNTEAFF. CDR3 nucleotide sequence: TGTGCCAGCAGCTTCGGAGCGTTGAACACTGAAGCTTTCTTT.

This chain links TRBV13 with TRBJ2-1, with D tentatively TRBD1 or TRBD2 (6 bases each). Per the germline V gene, CDR1 is PRHDT and CDR2 is FYEKMQ (reference sequence). With 0 bases removed from V and 4 bases from J, the gap between germline ends came to 19 bases. This CDR3 is 18 amino acids long. In DNA, the CDR3 is TGTGCCAGCAGCTTAGGCCAAGGGGGGCGCCACTCTTACAATGAGCAGTTCTTC. This translates into CASSLGQGGRHSYNEQFF.

The chain couples TRBV7-9 to TRBJ2-1; 7 positions match TRBD2. Germline CDR1 and CDR2: SEHNR and FQNEAQ (reference sequence). The length of the CDR3 is 15 residues. After removal of 4 bases from V and 4 bases from J, the junction contained 7 bases not matched to a gene. The CDR3 DNA reads as TGTGCCAGCAGCTCCACCGGGACTATTTACAATGAGCAGTTCTTC. As protein: CASSSTGTIYNEQFF.

This sequence joins TRBV7-6 and TRBJ2-2; maybe TRBD1 (7 bases). Germline V CDR1 and CDR2: SGHVS, FNYEAQ. The CDR3 spans 15 residues. V was clipped by 1 base and J by 6 bases, with 12 bases between them. The CDR3 protein is CASSLGQGGPGELFF. CDR3 DNA: TGTGCCAGCAGCTTAGGACAGGGAGGCCCCGGGGAGCTGTTTTTT.

The chain carries TRBV6-1 and TRBJ1-5; TRBD1 is a possible D gene (6 bases). This CDR3 is built from 13 residues. The V end was cut by 4 bases, the J end by 7 bases, with 11 bases between. Germline assignment: CDR1 MNHNS and CDR2 SASEGT. The CDR3 coding sequence is TGTGCCAGCAGTGTACAGGGAACCCAGCCCCAGCATTTT. Amino acids: CASSVQGTQPQHF.

V and J are TRBV7-9 and TRBJ2-3; D might be TRBD1 (6 bases). V was cut by 5 bases and J by 6 bases, with 18 bases left in between. The length of the CDR3 is 15 residues. Germline V CDR1 and CDR2: SEHNR, FQNEAQ (reference sequence). This CDR3 is CASSLTGTLLDTQYF. CDR3 sequence (DNA): TGTGCCAGCAGCCTCACAGGGACGTTGCTTGATACGCAGTATTTT.

CDR3 amino acids: CASSIRLLNVGNTIYF. DNA for the CDR3: TGTGCCAGTAGTATAAGGCTGCTGAATGTTGGAAACACCATATATTTT. V is TRBV19 and J is TRBJ1-3, with D uncertain. This CDR3 comprises 16 residues. The germline V gene has CDR1 LNHDA and CDR2 SQIVND (reference sequence). V was cut by 2 bases and J by 3 bases, with 14 bases left in between.

V is TRBV9 and J is TRBJ1-5, with D unresolved. The CDR3 totals 15 residues. The V and J ends lost 4 bases and 0 bases respectively, with 11 bases between them. CDR1 SGDLS and CDR2 YYNGEE come from the germline V gene. CDR3: CASSPRADSNQPQHF. The DNA of the CDR3 is TGTGCCAGCAGCCCCCGGGCAGATAGCAATCAGCCCCAGCATTTT.

This rearrangement joins TRBV28 to TRBJ1-5; D possibly corresponds to TRBD1 (5 bases). The V gene lost 5 bases and the J gene lost 0 bases, with 11 bases spanning the gap. The germline gives CDR1 MDHEN, CDR2 SYDVKM. The CDR3 length is 15 residues. The CDR3 nucleotides are TGTGCCAGCAGTCCCCGGAGGGGTAGCAATCAGCCCCAGCATTTT. Encoded protein: CASSPRRGSNQPQHF.

The V call is TRBV29-1, the J call TRBJ1-2, with D possibly matching TRBD1 (6 bases). Germline CDR1 SQVTM, CDR2 ANQGSEA. The V end lost 1 base, the J end lost 7 bases, and 13 bases lay between the germline ends. CDR3 length: 13 amino acids. CDR3 region: CSVEGQGTGGYTF. The CDR3 bases are TGCAGCGTTGAAGGCCAGGGGACGGGTGGCTACACCTTC.

The chain joins TRBV5-1 to TRBJ2-3, with a weak D call TRBD1 (7 bases). The CDR3 has 14 residues. Germline values: CDR1 SGHRS, CDR2 YFSETQ. Trimming removed 5 bases from V and 3 bases from J, with 13 bases in between. The CDR3 is CASSGQGGTDTQYF. CDR3 bases: TGCGCCAGCAGTGGGCAGGGGGGAACAGATACGCAGTATTTT.

The chain joins TRBV7-6 to TRBJ2-3; TRBD2 aligns across 8 bases. J was trimmed by 2 bases and V by 2 bases; bases with no gene match: 12. Germline CDR1 SGHVS, CDR2 FNYEAQ. This CDR3 contains 18 residues. The CDR3 sequence is CASSLRRISGTNTDTQYF. The CDR3, as DNA: TGTGCCAGCAGCTTAAGAAGGATTAGCGGGACAAACACAGATACGCAGTATTTT. Full variable domain (remainder filled in from reference TRBV7-6 and TRBJ2-3): GAGVSQSPRYKVTKRGQDVALRCDPISGHVSLYWYRQALGQGPEFLTYFNYEAQQDKSGLPNDRFSAERPEGSISTLTIQRTEQRDSAMYRCASSLRRISGTNTDTQYFGPGTRLTVL.

The CDR3 protein is CASSHRQGANEKLFF. CDR3 bases: TGTGCCAGCAGTCATCGACAGGGGGCTAATGAAAAACTGTTTTTT. The chain employs TRBV6-5 and TRBJ1-4, with 9 bases fitting TRBD1. CDR1 and CDR2 from the germline V gene are MNHEY and SVGAGI. V was pared by 5 bases and J by 3 bases, with 4 bases of the junction left unmatched. The CDR3 loop spans 15 amino acids.

This sequence joins TRBV27 and TRBJ2-1; 11 bases agree with TRBD2. The CDR3 has 16 amino acids. The germline CDR1 and CDR2 sequences are MNHEY and SMNVEV (reference sequence). V dropped 6 bases and J dropped 2; count of bases not matched to a gene: 6. The CDR3 is CASRDSGRGTYNEQFF. The CDR3 DNA sequence: TGTGCCAGCAGGGATAGCGGGAGGGGCACCTACAATGAGCAGTTCTTC.

The chain links TRBV2 to TRBJ2-5; D uncertain. The CDR3 extends over 14 amino acids. Germline CDR1 and CDR2: SNHLY and FYNNEI. The germline V and J ends were trimmed by 2 bases and 4 bases, with 11 bases remaining between them. CDR3 bases: TGTGCCAGCAGTGAAAGGGCTTGGGGAGAGACCCAGTACTTC. Translating it yields CASSERAWGETQYF. The full variable domain, with the rest looked up from reference TRBV2 and TRBJ2-5, is EPEVTQTPSHQVTQMGQEVILRCVPISNHLYFYWYRQILGQKVEFLVSFYNNEISEKSEIFDDQFSVERPDGSNFTLKIRSTKLEDSAMYFCASSERAWGETQYFGPGTRLLVL.

This chain uses TRBV5-1 with TRBJ1-4, with D possibly TRBD1 on 5 matching bases. The CDR3 sequence is 16 residues long. The germline V and J ends were trimmed by 4 bases and 3 bases, with 16 bases remaining between them. Germline V gene lookup returns CDR1 SGHRS and CDR2 YFSETQ. In nucleotides, the CDR3 is TGCGCCAGCAGCCTGGAGGCTTCAGGGTCTAATGAAAAACTGTTTTTT. This gives the protein CASSLEASGSNEKLFF. Together with reference TRBV5-1 and TRBJ1-4, the CDR3 gives the full variable domain: KAGVTQTPRYLIKTRGQQVTLSCSPISGHRSVSWYQQTPGQGLQFLFEYFSETQRNKGNFPGRFSGRQFSNSRSEMNVSTLELGDSALYLCASSLEASGSNEKLFFGSGTQLSVL.

This chain joins TRBV7-9 and TRBJ2-7; no firm D call. The V gene's germline CDR1 is SEHNR and CDR2 FQNEAQ (reference sequence). The CDR3 contains 14 residues. The V end was cut by 1 base, the J end by 7 bases, with 14 bases between. CDR3 residues: CASSLDTILGEQYF. The CDR3 nucleotides read TGTGCCAGCAGCTTAGATACGATCCTGGGGGAGCAGTACTTC.

The chain combines TRBV7-8 with TRBJ2-2; D unresolved. The V gene's germline CDR1 is SGHVS and CDR2 FQNEAQ. This CDR3 region has 17 residues. Trimming stripped 5 bases from V and 1 base from J, with 17 bases between. CDR3 DNA: TGTGCCAGCAGCCCCAGTCGAGCTTTAAGGAACACCGGGGAGCTGTTTTTT. Residues: CASSPSRALRNTGELFF.

J is TRBJ2-1 and V is TRBV18, with 8 nucleotides matching TRBD1. CDR1 is KGHSH and CDR2 is LQKENI in the germline V gene. The CDR3 loop spans 17 amino acids. The trim removed 0 bases at V and 4 bases at J, leaving 8 bases unmatched. The CDR3 is CASSPPTRQGPYNEQFF. CDR3 in DNA: TGTGCCAGCTCACCACCGACTCGACAGGGGCCTTACAATGAGCAGTTCTTC.